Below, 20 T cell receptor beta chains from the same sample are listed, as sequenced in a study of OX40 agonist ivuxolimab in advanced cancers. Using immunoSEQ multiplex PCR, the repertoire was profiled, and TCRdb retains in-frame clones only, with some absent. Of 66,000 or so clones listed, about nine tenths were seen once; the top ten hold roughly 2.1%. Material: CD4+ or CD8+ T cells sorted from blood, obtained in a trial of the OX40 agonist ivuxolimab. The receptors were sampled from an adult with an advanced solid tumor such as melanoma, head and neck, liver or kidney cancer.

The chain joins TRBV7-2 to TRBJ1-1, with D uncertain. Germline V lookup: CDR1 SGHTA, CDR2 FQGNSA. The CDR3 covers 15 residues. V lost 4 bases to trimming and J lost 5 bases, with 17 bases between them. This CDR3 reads CASSSSGGIRTEAFF. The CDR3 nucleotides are TGTGCCAGCAGCTCAAGTGGTGGGATTAGAACTGAAGCTTTCTTT.

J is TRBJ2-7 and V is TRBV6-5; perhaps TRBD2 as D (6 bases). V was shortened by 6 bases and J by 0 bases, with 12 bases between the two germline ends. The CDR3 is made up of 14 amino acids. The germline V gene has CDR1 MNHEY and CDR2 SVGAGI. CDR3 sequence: CASSPGLSSYEQYF. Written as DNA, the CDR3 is TGTGCCAGCAGCCCGGGACTGAGCTCCTACGAGCAGTACTTC.

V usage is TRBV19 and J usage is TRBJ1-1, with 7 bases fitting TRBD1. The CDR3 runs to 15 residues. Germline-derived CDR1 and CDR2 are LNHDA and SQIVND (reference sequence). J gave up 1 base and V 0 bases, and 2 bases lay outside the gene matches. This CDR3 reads CASSIEDRTNTEAFF. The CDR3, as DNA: TGTGCCAGTAGTATAGAGGACAGGACGAACACTGAAGCTTTCTTT.

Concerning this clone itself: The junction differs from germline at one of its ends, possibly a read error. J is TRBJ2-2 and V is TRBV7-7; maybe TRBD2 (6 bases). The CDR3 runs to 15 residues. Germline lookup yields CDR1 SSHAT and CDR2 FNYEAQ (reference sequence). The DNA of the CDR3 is TGTGCTAGCAGCTTAGGAGGGGAGAACACCGGGGAGCTGTTTTTT. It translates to CASSLGGENTGELFF.

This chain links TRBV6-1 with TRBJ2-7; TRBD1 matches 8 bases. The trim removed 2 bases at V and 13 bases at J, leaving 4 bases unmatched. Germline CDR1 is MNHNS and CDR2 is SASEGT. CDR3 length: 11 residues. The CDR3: CASSERGQDYF. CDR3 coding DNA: TGTGCCAGCAGTGAAAGGGGACAGGACTACTTC.

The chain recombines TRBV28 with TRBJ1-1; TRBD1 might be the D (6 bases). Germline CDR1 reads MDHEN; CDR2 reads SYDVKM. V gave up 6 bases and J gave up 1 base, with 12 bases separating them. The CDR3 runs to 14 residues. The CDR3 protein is CASRPQGGNTEAFF. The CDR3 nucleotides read TGTGCCAGCAGACCACAGGGTGGGAACACTGAAGCTTTCTTT.

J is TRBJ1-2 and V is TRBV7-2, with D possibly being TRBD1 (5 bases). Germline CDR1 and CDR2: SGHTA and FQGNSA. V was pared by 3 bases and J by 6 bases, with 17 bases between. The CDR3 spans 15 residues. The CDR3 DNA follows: TGTGCCAGCAGCTTTCCCAGGGTAGGGCAGGATGGCTACACCTTC. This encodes CASSFPRVGQDGYTF.

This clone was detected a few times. The CDR3 loop reads CASRSILAGVRNEQFF. The CDR3 nucleotides read TGTGCCAGCAGATCAATTCTAGCGGGAGTGCGAAATGAGCAGTTCTTC. The gene calls are TRBV13 and TRBJ2-1; 10 bases match TRBD2. The ends lost 6 bases at V and 7 bases at J; junction bases unmatched: 12. CDR3 length: 16 residues. Germline V gene data show CDR1 as PRHDT and CDR2 as FYEKMQ (reference sequence).

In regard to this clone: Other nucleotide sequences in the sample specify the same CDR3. In nucleotides, the CDR3 is TGTGCCAGCAGCTTGGAGGTTGAGCAGTTCTTC. Translating gives CASSLEVEQFF. The chain joins TRBV5-4 to TRBJ2-1; the D is unclear. Germline V CDR1 and CDR2: SGHNT, YYREEE (reference sequence). V was shortened by 0 bases and J by 9 bases, with 4 bases between the two germline ends. This CDR3 has 11 amino acids.

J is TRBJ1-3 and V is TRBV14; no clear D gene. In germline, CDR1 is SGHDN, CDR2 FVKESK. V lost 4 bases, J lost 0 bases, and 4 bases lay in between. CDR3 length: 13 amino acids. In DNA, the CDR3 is TGTGCCAGCAGCCCGGGCTCTGGAAACACCATATATTTT. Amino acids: CASSPGSGNTIYF.

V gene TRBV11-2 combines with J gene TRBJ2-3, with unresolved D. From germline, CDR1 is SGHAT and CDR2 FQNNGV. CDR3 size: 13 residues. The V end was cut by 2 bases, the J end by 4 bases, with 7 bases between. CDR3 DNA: TGTGCCAGCAGCTTATTCGGTTCAGATACGCAGTATTTT. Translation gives CASSLFGSDTQYF. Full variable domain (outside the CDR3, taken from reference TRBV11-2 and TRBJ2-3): EAGVAQSPRYKIIEKRQSVAFWCNPISGHATLYWYQQILGQGPKLLIQFQNNGVVDDSQLPKDRFSAERLKGVDSTLKIQPAKLEDSAVYLCASSLFGSDTQYFGPGTRLTVL.

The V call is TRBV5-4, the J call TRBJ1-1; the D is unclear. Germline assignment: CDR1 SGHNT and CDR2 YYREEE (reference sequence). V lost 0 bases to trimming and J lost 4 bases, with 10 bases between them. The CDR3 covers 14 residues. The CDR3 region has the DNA TGTGCCAGCAGCTTGGGAGGGTCCGGCACTGAAGCTTTCTTT. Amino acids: CASSLGGSGTEAFF.

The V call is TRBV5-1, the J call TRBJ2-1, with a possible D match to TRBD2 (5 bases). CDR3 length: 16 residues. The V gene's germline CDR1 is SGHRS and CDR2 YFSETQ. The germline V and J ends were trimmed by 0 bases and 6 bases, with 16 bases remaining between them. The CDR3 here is CASSLAGGIVGNEQFF. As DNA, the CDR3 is TGCGCCAGCAGCTTGGCTGGAGGAATCGTGGGCAATGAGCAGTTCTTC.

The CDR3 region has the DNA TGCAGCGTCCGACAGGACGGCCTCGCCCAGCAGTACTTC. This sequence encodes CSVRQDGLAQQYF. This chain uses TRBV29-1 with TRBJ2-7; a possible D gene is TRBD1 (6 bases). The germline V gene encodes CDR1 SQVTM and CDR2 ANQGSEA. The ends were cut back, 6 bases at V and 8 bases at J, with 20 bases in the middle. This CDR3 has 13 amino acids.

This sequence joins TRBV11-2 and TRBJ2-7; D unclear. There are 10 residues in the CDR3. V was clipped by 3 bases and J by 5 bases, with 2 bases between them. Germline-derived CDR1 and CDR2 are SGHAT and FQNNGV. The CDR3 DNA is TGTGCCAGCAGCTTCCACGAGCAGTACTTC. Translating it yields CASSFHEQYF.

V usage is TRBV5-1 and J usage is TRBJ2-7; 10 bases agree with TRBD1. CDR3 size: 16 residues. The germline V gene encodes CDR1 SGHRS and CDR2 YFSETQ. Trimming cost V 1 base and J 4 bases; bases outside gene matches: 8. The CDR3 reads CASSLTGTGVAYEQYF. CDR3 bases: TGCGCCAGCAGCTTGACGGGGACAGGGGTGGCGTACGAGCAGTACTTC.

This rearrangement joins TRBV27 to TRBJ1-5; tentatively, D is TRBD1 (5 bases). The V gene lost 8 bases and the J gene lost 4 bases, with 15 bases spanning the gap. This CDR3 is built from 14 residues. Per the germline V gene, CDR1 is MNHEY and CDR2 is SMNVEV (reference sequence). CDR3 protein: CASHRAGFNQPQHF. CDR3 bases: TGTGCCAGCCATCGTGCAGGGTTTAATCAGCCCCAGCATTTT.

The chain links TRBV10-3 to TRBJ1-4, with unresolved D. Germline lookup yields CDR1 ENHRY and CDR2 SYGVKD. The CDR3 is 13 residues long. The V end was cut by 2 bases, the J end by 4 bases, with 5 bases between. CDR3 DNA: TGTGCCATCAGTGAGCAGCATAATGAAAAACTGTTTTTT. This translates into CAISEQHNEKLFF.

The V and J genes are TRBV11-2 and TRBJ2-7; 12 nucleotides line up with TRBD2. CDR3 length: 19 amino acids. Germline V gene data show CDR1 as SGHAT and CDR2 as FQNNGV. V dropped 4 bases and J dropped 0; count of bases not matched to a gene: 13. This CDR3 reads CASSSLTSGGPFSSYEQYF. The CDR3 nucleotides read TGTGCCAGCAGCTCCCTGACTAGCGGGGGCCCTTTCAGCTCCTACGAGCAGTACTTC.

As DNA, the CDR3 is TGTGCCAGCAGCCCGGGAGCGTGGGGGAACACTGAAGCTTTCTTT. This codes for CASSPGAWGNTEAFF. The gene calls are TRBV9 and TRBJ1-1; D is unclear. The germline V gene has CDR1 SGDLS and CDR2 YYNGEE. The CDR3 consists of 15 residues. Trimming pared 4 bases from V and 1 base from J, leaving 14 bases between.